Presented here are 6 T cell receptor beta chains from one specimen sequenced in a study of T cells expressing NK-cell markers. TCRdb reanalyzed the 5' RACE reads, giving one entry per CDR3 protein sequence and no DNA. This sample contains roughly 380,000 distinct CDR3 sequences. The specimen was blood T cells: a sorted CD56 or NKG2C T cell subset, CD4+ or CD8+ T cells, or bulk PBMC T cells (not recorded which). These receptors came from a man aged 18-70 years in good health.

The rearrangement links TRBV6-1 to TRBJ1-2; TCRdb's D gene call, TRBD1, goes unchecked for lack of DNA. Germline V gene lookup returns CDR1 MNHNS and CDR2 SASEGT. There are 14 residues in the CDR3. The CDR3 reads CASSDRGPSYGYTF.

The rearrangement links TRBV5-1 to TRBJ1-1. CDR3 length: 16 amino acids. Germline CDR1 and CDR2: SGHRS and YFSETQ. CDR3: CASSLDSIRRNTEAFF.

The chain's CDR3 is CASSPNSGANVLTF. V usage is TRBV27 and J usage is TRBJ2-6. The CDR3 totals 14 residues. From germline, CDR1 is MNHEY and CDR2 SMNVEV (reference sequence).

This chain uses TRBV7-9 with TRBJ2-7. Germline CDR1 and CDR2: SEHNR and FQNEAQ (reference sequence). CDR3 length: 12 amino acids. The CDR3 loop reads CASSTGSYEQYF.

The chain couples TRBV19 to TRBJ2-7; TCRdb indicates TRBD1, and absent DNA this call remains unverified. CDR3 length equals 14 residues. Germline V gene data show CDR1 as LNHDA and CDR2 as SQIVND (reference sequence). The CDR3 sequence: CASKPGTGIYEQYF.

This chain connects TRBV19 to TRBJ1-6; without DNA, the TCRdb call of TRBD1 cannot be checked. Germline assignment: CDR1 LNHDA and CDR2 SQIVND (reference sequence). The CDR3 sequence is 15 residues long. CDR3 in amino acids: CASSPRTGGDSPLHF.